This T cell receptor (beta chain) was sequenced in a study of T cells in tumors after PD-1 blockade. Points from the study as a whole: Clonal replacement was seen across treatment, not between pre-treatment samples.

Germline loops: CDR1 KGHDR, CDR2 SFDVKD. The CDR3 runs to 17 residues. V was pared by 4 bases and J by 4 bases, with 10 bases of the junction left unmatched. Method: immunoSEQ multiplex PCR; TCRdb's copy keeps in-frame clones and lacks some. The sample includes several thousand clones, around 69% seen only once; the top ten take roughly 8.3%. Of note for this clone: The antigen is unknown.

The material sequenced was tumor tissue, taken after anti-PD-1 treatment. J is TRBJ2-2 and V is TRBV24-1, with 8 bases fitting TRBD1. The sequence came from a human donor with basal cell carcinoma. CDR3 in amino acids: CATSEHGQGGTTGELFF. The CDR3 DNA is TGTGCCACCAGTGAGCACGGACAGGGCGGGACCACCGGGGAGCTGTTTTTT.